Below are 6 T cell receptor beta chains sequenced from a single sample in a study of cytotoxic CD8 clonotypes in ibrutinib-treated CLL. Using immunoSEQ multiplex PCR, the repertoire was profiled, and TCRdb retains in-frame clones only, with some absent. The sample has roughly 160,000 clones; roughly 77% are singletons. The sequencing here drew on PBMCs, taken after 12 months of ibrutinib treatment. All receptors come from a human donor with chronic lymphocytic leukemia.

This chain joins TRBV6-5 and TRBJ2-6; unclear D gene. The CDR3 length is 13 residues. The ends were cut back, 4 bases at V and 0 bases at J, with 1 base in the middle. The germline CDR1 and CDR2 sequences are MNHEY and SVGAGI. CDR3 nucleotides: TGTGCCAGCAGTTCCTCTGGGGCCAACGTCCTGACTTTC. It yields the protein CASSSSGANVLTF.

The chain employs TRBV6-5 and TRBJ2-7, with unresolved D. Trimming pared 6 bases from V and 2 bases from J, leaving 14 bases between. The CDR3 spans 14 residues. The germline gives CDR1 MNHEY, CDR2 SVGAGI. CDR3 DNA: TGTGCCAGCAGAATTGGTCCATGGGCCTACGAGCAGTACTTC. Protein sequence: CASRIGPWAYEQYF.

CDR3 in amino acids: CASSPQGSGVRYNEQFF. As DNA, the CDR3 is TGTGCCAGCTCCCCCCAAGGTAGCGGTGTGCGGTACAATGAGCAGTTCTTC. The chain links TRBV18 to TRBJ2-1; a possible D gene is TRBD2 (6 bases). The CDR3 is 17 amino acids. Germline CDR1 is KGHSH and CDR2 is LQKENI. Trimming shortened V by 6 bases and J by 4 bases, and 22 bases separated the two germline ends.

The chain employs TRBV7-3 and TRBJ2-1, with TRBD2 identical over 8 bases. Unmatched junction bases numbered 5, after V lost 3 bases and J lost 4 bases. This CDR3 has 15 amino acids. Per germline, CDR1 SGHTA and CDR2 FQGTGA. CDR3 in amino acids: CASSLSGSTYNEQFF. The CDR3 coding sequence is TGTGCCAGCAGCTTGAGCGGGAGCACATACAATGAGCAGTTCTTC.

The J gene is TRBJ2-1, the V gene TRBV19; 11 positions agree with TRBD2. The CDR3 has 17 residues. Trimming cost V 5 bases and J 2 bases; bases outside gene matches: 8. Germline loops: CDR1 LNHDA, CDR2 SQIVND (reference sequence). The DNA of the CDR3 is TGTGCCAGTAGTGGGACTAGCGGAATACGTCCCTACAATGAGCAGTTCTTC. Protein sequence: CASSGTSGIRPYNEQFF.

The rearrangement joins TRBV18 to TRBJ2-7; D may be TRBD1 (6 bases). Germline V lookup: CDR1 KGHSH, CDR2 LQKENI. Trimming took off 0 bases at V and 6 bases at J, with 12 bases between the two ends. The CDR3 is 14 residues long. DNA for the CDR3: TGTGCCAGCTCACCACCGACAGGATCCAGCGAGCAGTACTTC. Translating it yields CASSPPTGSSEQYF.